The T cell receptor beta chain under discussion was sequenced for a study of blood T cell repertoires in COVID-19. Across the study: T cells, B-cell-depleted T cells, or PBMCs provided the cDNA or gDNA that served as material.

This CDR3 spans 14 amino acids. With 3 bases removed from V and 0 bases from J, the gap between germline ends came to 12 bases. Germline-derived CDR1 and CDR2 are DFQATT and SNEGSKA (reference sequence). As originally analysed: Amplification with reference gene primers provided the estimates of nucleated cell counts. Profiled with immunoSEQ multiplex PCR; TCRdb holds only in-frame clones, not every one. Clonal size and the V and J genes are those of that table, whereas D and trimming came from the DNA. Here the sample spans 100,000 to 150,000 clones, around 85% being singletons. Sequenced: peripheral blood. The receptor was isolated from an elderly woman with COVID-19, enrolled during active disease. V and J are TRBV20-1 and TRBJ2-7; D is possibly TRBD2 (5 bases). The CDR3 loop reads CSASGSGSSYEQYF. In nucleotides, the CDR3 is TGCAGTGCTAGTGGCAGCGGTAGCTCCTACGAGCAGTACTTC.